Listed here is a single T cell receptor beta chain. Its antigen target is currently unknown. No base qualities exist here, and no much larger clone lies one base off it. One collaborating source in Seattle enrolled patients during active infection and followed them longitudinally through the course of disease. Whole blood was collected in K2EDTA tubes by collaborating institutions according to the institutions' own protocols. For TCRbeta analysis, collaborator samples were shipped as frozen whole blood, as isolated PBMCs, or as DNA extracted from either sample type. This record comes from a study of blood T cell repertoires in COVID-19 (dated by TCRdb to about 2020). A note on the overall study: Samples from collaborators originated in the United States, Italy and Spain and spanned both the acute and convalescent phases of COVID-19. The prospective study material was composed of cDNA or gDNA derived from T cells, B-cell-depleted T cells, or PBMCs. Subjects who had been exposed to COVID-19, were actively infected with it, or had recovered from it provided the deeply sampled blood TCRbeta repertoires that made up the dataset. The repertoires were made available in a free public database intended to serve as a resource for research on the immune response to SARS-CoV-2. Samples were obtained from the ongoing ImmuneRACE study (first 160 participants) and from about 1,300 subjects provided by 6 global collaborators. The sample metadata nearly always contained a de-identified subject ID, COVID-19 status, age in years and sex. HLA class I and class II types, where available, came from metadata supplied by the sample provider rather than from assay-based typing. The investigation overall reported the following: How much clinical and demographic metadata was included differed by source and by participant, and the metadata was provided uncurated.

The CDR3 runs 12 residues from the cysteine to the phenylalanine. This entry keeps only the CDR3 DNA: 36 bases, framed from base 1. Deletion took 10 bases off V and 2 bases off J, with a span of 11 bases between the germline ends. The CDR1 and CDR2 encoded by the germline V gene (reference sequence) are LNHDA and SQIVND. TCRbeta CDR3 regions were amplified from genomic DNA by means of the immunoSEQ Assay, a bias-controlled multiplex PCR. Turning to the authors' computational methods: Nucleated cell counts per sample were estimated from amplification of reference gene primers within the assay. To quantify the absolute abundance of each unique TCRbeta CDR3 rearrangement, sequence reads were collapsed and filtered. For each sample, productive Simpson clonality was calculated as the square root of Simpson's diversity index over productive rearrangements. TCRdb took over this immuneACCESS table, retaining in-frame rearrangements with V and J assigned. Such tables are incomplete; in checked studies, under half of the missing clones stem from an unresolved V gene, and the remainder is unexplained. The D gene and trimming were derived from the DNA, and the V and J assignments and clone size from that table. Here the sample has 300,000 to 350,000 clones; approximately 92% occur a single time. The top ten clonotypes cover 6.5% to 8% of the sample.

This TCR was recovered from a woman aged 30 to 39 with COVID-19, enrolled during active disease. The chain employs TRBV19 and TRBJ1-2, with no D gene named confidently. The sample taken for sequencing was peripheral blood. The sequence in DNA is TGTGCCACGAGGGCGGAGAACTATGGCTACACCTTC. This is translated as CATRAENYGYTF.